This TCR beta chain was recorded in a study of shared clonotypes between healthy human individuals. Study background: Per donor, three plates held CD4 naive cells, three held CD4 memory, two held CD8 naive and one held CD8 memory. General study points: In general, naive subsets displayed greater estimated richness than memory subsets did. The sharing of around 5% of naive CD4 clonotypes was seen across a handful of donors.

This clone occurred once. The antigen remains unidentified. CD8 cells classed as naive were CD45RO-negative and positively selected for CCR7, excluding terminally differentiated effector memory CD45RA+ cells. All the donors were Caucasian adults who lived in Nashville, Tennessee. This CDR3 region has 11 residues. Germline V lookup: CDR1 SGHRS, CDR2 YFSETQ. V was pared by 4 bases and J by 5 bases, with 6 bases between. TCRdb's table, derived via immunoSEQ multiplex PCR, lists solely in-frame clones and lacks some. The sample has about 590,000 clones, less than 97% seen once; the top ten hold around 0.11%.

This receptor was identified in a woman aged 25 to 39 in good health. This chain uses TRBV5-1 with TRBJ1-1; D not certain. Sequencing input: naive CD8+ T cells sorted from blood. CDR3 DNA sequence: TGCGCCAGCAGCATGGGGACTGAAGCTTTCTTT. Its translation: CASSMGTEAFF.